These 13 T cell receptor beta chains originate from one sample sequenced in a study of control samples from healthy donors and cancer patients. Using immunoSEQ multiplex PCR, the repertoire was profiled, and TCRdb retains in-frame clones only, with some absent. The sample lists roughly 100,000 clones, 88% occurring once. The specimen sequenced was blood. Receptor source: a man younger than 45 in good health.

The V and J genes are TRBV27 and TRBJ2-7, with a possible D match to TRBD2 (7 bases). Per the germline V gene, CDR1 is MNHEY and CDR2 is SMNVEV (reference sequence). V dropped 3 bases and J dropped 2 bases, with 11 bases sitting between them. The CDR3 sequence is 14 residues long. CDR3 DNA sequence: TGTGCCAGCAGTTTGGCGGGGGACACCTACGAGCAGTACTTC. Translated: CASSLAGDTYEQYF.

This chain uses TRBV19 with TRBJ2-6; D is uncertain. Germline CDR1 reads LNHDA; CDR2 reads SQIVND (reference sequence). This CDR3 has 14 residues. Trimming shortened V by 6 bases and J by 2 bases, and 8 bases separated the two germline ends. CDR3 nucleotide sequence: TGTGCCAGTAGCCCGGGTGCTGGGGCCAACGTCCTGACTTTC. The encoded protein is CASSPGAGANVLTF.

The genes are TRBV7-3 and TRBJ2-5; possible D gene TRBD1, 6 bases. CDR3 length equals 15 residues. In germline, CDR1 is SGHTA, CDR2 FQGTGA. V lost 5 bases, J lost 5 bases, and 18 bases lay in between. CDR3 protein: CASSLLGGGGETQYF. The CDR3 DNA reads TGTGCCAGCAGCCTCCTGGGTGGGGGCGGTGAGACCCAGTACTTC. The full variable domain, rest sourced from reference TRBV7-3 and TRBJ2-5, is GAGVSQTPSNKVTEKGKYVELRCDPISGHTALYWYRQSLGQGPEFLIYFQGTGAADDSGLPNDRFFAVRPEGSVSTLKIQRTERGDSAVYLCASSLLGGGGETQYFGPGTRLLVL.

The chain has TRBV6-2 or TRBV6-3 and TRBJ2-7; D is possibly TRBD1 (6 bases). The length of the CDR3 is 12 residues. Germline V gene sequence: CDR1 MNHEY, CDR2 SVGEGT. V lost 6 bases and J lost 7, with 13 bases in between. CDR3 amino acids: CASSLQGLEQYF. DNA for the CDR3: TGTGCCAGCAGCCTTCAGGGGCTTGAGCAGTACTTC.

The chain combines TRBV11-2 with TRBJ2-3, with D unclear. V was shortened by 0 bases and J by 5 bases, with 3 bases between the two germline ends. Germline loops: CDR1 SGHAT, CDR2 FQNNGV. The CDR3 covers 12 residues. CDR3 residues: CASSLDLDTQYF. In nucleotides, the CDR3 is TGTGCCAGCAGCTTAGATTTAGATACGCAGTATTTT.

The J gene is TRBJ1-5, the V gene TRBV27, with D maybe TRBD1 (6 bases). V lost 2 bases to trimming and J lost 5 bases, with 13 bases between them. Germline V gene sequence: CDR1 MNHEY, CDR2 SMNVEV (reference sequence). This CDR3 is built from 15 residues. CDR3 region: CASSLIQGLDQPQHF. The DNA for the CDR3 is TGTGCCAGCAGTTTAATACAGGGCCTCGATCAGCCCCAGCATTTT.

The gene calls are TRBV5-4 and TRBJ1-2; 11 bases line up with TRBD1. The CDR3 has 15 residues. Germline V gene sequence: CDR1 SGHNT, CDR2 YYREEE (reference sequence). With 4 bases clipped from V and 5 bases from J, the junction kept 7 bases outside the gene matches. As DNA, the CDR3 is TGTGCCAGCAGCATAGGGACAGGGGGAAGATATGGCTACACCTTC. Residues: CASSIGTGGRYGYTF.

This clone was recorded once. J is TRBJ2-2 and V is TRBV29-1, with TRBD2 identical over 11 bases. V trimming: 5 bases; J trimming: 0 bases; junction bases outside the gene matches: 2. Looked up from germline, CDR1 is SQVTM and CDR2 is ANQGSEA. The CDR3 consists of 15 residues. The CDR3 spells CSVSSGRPNTGELFF. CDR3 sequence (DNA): TGCAGCGTTTCTAGCGGGAGGCCGAACACCGGGGAGCTGTTTTTT.

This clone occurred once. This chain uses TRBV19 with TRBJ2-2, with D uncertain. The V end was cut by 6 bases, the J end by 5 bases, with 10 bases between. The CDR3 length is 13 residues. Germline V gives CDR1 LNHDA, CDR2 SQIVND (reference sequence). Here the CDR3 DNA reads TGTGCCAGTAGAATCCTACCTACCGGGGAGCTGTTTTTT. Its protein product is CASRILPTGELFF.

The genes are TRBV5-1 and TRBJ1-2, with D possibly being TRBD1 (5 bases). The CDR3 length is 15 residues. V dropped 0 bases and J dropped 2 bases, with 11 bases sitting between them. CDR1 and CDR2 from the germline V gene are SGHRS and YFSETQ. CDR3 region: CASSLDPGPNYGYTF. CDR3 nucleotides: TGCGCCAGCAGCTTGGATCCGGGACCAAACTATGGCTACACCTTC.

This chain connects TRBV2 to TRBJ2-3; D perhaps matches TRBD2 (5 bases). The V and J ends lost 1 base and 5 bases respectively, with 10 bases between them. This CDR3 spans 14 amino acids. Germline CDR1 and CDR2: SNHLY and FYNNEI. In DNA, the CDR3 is TGTGCCAGCAGTGAAGTGCGTCGGGGAGATACGCAGTATTTT. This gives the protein CASSEVRRGDTQYF. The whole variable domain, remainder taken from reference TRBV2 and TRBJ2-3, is EPEVTQTPSHQVTQMGQEVILRCVPISNHLYFYWYRQILGQKVEFLVSFYNNEISEKSEIFDDQFSVERPDGSNFTLKIRSTKLEDSAMYFCASSEVRRGDTQYFGPGTRLTVL.

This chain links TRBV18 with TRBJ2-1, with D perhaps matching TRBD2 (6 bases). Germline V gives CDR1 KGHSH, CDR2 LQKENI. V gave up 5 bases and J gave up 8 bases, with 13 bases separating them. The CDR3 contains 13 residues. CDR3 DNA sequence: TGTGCCAGCTCATCAAGACTAGTTGATGAGCAGTTCTTC. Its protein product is CASSSRLVDEQFF.

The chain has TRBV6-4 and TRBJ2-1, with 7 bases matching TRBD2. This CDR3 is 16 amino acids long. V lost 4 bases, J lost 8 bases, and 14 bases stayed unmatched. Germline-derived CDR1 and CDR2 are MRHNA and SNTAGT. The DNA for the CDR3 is TGTGCCAGCAGTGCCCAACCCTTGGGAGGGAGTTATGAGCAGTTCTTC. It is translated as CASSAQPLGGSYEQFF.